Below, one TCR beta chain is given with its context. Germline lookup yields CDR1 DFQATT and CDR2 SNEGSKA (reference sequence). The ends were cut back, 0 bases at V and 5 bases at J, with 14 bases in the middle. The CDR3 extends over 14 amino acids. This entry comes from a study of T cells in Graves' hyperthyroidism and ophthalmopathy. The investigators amplified TCR beta CDR3 regions from RNA transcripts. The HTBI primer set was used in a first-round RT-PCR of the TCR CDR3. TCRdb re-analysed the multiplex PCR reads in MiXCR, keeping a single row per CDR3 protein. In the table there are about 840,000 distinct CDR3 sequences, roughly 37% of which are singletons.

The clonotype comes from a man between 18 and 35 years old with Graves' hyperthyroidism. Sequencing used blood. The chain is built from TRBV20-1 and TRBJ2-7, with TRBD2 as a possible D gene (5 bases). CDR3 nucleotide sequence: TGCAGTGCTAGAGATGTGAGGGTGGGCCACGAGCAGTACTTC. Its protein is CSARDVRVGHEQYF.